These 7 T cell receptor delta chains share one sample of origin, sequenced in a study of gamma-delta T cells after stem cell transplantation. TCRdb re-called clones from the RT-PCR reads via CATT. The table shows fewer than 2,000 delta-chain clones, with 30% to 35% occurring only once. The sequenced sample consisted of gamma-delta T cells. Every receptor here comes from a human donor. It is not recorded whose cells these are; they may come from a transplant donor.

This clone was detected only once. One base separates it from a far larger clone, so it is likely a read error. The sample carries other DNA sequences with the same CDR3. The J gene is TRDJ1, the V gene TRDV2; a possible D gene is TRDD3 (5 bases). The CDR3 covers 18 residues. Germline-derived CDR1 and CDR2 are GEAIGNYY and EKD. CDR3 DNA sequence: TGTGCCTGTGACACCGTGGGGACCCCAGGCCGATACACCGATAAGCTCATCTTT. Its protein is CACDTVGTPGRYTDKLIF.

This chain joins TRDV2 and TRDJ1, with TRDD3 matching over 7 bases. The CDR3 consists of 18 residues. Germline loops: CDR1 GEAIGNYY, CDR2 EKD. The trim removed 3 bases at V and 0 bases at J, leaving 15 bases unmatched. In nucleotides, the CDR3 is TGTGCCTGTGACTCCCCCTGGGGGGGACCCTCTTACACCGATAAACTCATCTTT. This codes for CACDSPWGGPSYTDKLIF.

To note about this clone: Relative to the germline gene, one junction end is altered; a read error may explain this. The CDR3 region is CALGEYWGLPPDSGTDRLIF. The CDR3 DNA reads as TGTGCTCTTGGGGAGTACTGGGGACTTCCACCCGACAGCGGTACCGATAGACTCATCTTT. The chain joins TRDV1 to TRDJ1; 7 positions match TRDD3. CDR1 and CDR2 (germline): TSWWSYY, QGS. This CDR3 comprises 20 residues.

The table lists this clone with a few counts. The chain couples TRDV2 to TRDJ1; D may be TRDD3 (5 bases). The germline V gene encodes CDR1 GEAIGNYY and CDR2 EKD. This CDR3 has 17 residues. V dropped 3 bases and J dropped 5 bases, with 24 bases sitting between them. For the CDR3, the DNA is TGTGCCTGTGACCCCCTGAGGGGGCCTATACCGGAGGATAAACTCATCTTT. This gives the protein CACDPLRGPIPEDKLIF.

This clone was observed a few times. A read error may be the cause here, since a much bigger clone is one base away. The rearrangement links TRDV2 to TRDJ3; TRDD3 matches at 8 bases. Germline V gene data show CDR1 as GEAIGNYY and CDR2 as EKD. This CDR3 has 19 amino acids. Unmatched junction bases numbered 10, after V lost 1 base and J lost 3 bases. The CDR3 reads CACDTVLGGTLWDTRQMFF. DNA for the CDR3: TGTGCCTGTGACACGGTACTGGGGGGTACCCTCTGGGACACCCGACAGATGTTTTTC.

As regards this clone: Other DNA sequences in the sample encode the same CDR3. The gene calls are TRDV2 and TRDJ1, with 7 nucleotides matching TRDD3. The germline CDR1 and CDR2 sequences are GEAIGNYY and EKD. Trimming at V came to 2 bases and at J to 5 bases, leaving 16 bases not matched to a gene. The CDR3 runs 17 residues. This CDR3 reads CACDSLGATRPADKLIF. In DNA, the CDR3 is TGTGCCTGTGACAGCCTGGGGGCTACCAGACCCGCAGATAAACTCATCTTT.

This clone came up once. An end of the junction does not agree with germline; a read error may underlie this. Other DNA variants within this sample encode the same CDR3. This sequence joins TRDV2 and TRDJ2; 13 bases are shared with TRDD3. Germline V gene lookup returns CDR1 GEAIGNYY and CDR2 EKD. The CDR3 sequence is 20 residues long. The CDR3 is CACDPVLGDTGHHLTAPLFF. In DNA, the CDR3 is TGTGCCTGTGACCCTGTACTGGGGGATACGGGACACCATTTGACAGCACCACTCTTCTTT.